These T cell receptor beta chains were read from a single sample in a study of Graves' ophthalmopathy and Graves' hyperthyroidism. TCRdb reprocessed the multiplex PCR reads with MiXCR, giving one entry per CDR3 protein. Here the sample spans a few hundred thousand distinct CDR3 sequences, 15% being singletons. The sample consisted of peripheral blood. All receptors derive from a woman between 18 and 29 years old with stable Graves' hyperthyroidism. Both conserved end residues are part of each CDR3. A D gene is named only where the DNA matches it firmly. Size is omitted from some rows. Given values are once, few, many or a class for expanded clones.

D	size	V	J	CDR3	DNA
.	many	TRBV6-5	TRBJ2-7	CASSYPTDYEQYF	TGTGCCAGCAGTTACCCGACAGACTACGAGCAGTACTTC
.	many	TRBV12-3/TRBV12-4	TRBJ2-2	CASRVTAANTGELFF	TGTGCCAGCAGGGTGACTGCCGCGAACACCGGGGAGCTGTTTTTT
TRBD1	many	TRBV19	TRBJ1-6	CASSIDWTGPNSPLHF	TGTGCCAGTAGTATAGATTGGACAGGGCCGAATTCACCCCTCCACTTT
.	many	TRBV6-5	TRBJ2-7	CASSYGIVGEQYF	TGTGCCAGCAGTTACGGGATTGTTGGCGAGCAGTACTTC
.	many	TRBV5-1	TRBJ2-6	CASSFGWRTHSGANVLTF	TGCGCCAGCAGCTTCGGATGGAGGACGCACTCTGGGGCCAACGTCCTGACTTTC
.	.	TRBV5-6	TRBJ2-7	CASTRLEGLQYF	TGTGCCAGCACCCGTTTAGAGGGATTGCAGTACTTC
TRBD1	.	TRBV7-9	TRBJ1-2	CASIRDRGDGYTF	TGTGCCAGCATCCGGGACAGGGGCGATGGCTACACCTTC
TRBD1	many	TRBV5-6	TRBJ1-2	CASSFGSDREGYTF	TGTGCCAGCAGCTTCGGTTCGGACAGGGAAGGCTACACCTTC
.	many	TRBV14	TRBJ1-5	CASSQDPHQPQHF	TGTGCCAGCAGCCAAGATCCTCATCAGCCCCAGCATTTT
TRBD2	few	TRBV2	TRBJ2-7	CASSEWLAGGHPLEQYF	TGTGCCAGCAGTGAATGGCTAGCGGGGGGGCACCCCTTGGAGCAGTACTTC
.	.	TRBV28	TRBJ1-2	CASSFPGRVDGYTF	TGTGCCAGCAGTTTTCCCGGCAGGGTGGACGGCTACACCTTC
TRBD2	many	TRBV6-5	TRBJ2-7	CASSYSTSGDYEQYF	TGTGCCAGCAGTTACTCGACTAGCGGGGACTACGAGCAGTACTTC
.	few	TRBV4-1	TRBJ2-4	CASSQSRAKNIQYF	TGCGCCAGCAGCCAATCCCGCGCCAAAAACATTCAGTACTTC
.	many	TRBV6-2/TRBV6-3	TRBJ2-7	CASSYTETGFYEQYF	TGTGCCAGCAGTTACACCGAGACAGGATTCTACGAGCAGTACTTC
TRBD1	many	TRBV19	TRBJ1-5	CASSKGQNTNQPQHF	TGTGCCAGTAGTAAGGGACAGAATACCAATCAGCCCCAGCATTTT
TRBD1	.	TRBV6-2/TRBV6-3	TRBJ1-2	CASSRHRTGGRSFNYGYTF	TGTGCCAGCAGTCGTCATCGGACAGGGGGCCGGTCGTTTAACTATGGCTACACCTTC
.	.	TRBV11-2	TRBJ2-7	CASSRSRTADEQYF	TGTGCCAGCAGCCGGTCACGGACAGCGGACGAGCAGTACTTC
.	many	TRBV29-1	TRBJ1-1	CSVVLRTANTEAFF	TGCAGCGTTGTCCTGCGGACGGCGAACACTGAAGCTTTCTTT
.	.	TRBV28	TRBJ2-5	CASTLGQEMQETQYF	TGTGCCAGCACCTTGGGGCAGGAGATGCAAGAGACCCAGTACTTC
.	many	TRBV5-1	TRBJ1-5	CASSISGNQPQHF	TGCGCCAGCAGCATTTCTGGTAATCAGCCCCAGCATTTT
TRBD1	many	TRBV12-3/TRBV12-4	TRBJ2-5	CASRRTGMEETQYF	TGTGCCAGCAGGCGGACAGGGATGGAAGAGACCCAGTACTTC
.	many	TRBV12-3/TRBV12-4	TRBJ2-5	CASTPIGEETQYF	TGTGCCAGCACCCCCATAGGGGAAGAGACCCAGTACTTC
.	many	TRBV7-9	TRBJ2-5	CASSLALRGKVTQYF	TGTGCCAGCAGCTTAGCGCTTCGGGGGAAAGTGACCCAGTACTTC
.	.	TRBV12-3/TRBV12-4	TRBJ1-3	CASTRTAGSGNTIYF	TGTGCCAGCACCAGGACGGCGGGATCTGGAAACACCATATATTTT
.	few	TRBV6-1	TRBJ1-1	CASSPPVGENTEAFF	TGTGCCAGCTCACCACCGGTGGGGGAGAACACTGAAGCTTTCTTT
.	.	TRBV7-2	TRBJ2-5	CASSPDGLQGTKYF	TGTGCCAGCAGCCCGGACGGTCTCCAAGGGACCAAGTACTTC
TRBD1	many	TRBV4-1	TRBJ1-1	CASSQVQGAVDTEAFF	TGCGCCAGCAGCCAAGTTCAGGGGGCGGTGGACACTGAAGCTTTCTTT
.	many	TRBV19	TRBJ1-1	CASSTRSGAKNTEAFF	TGTGCCAGTAGTACCCGCTCAGGGGCAAAGAACACTGAAGCTTTCTTT
.	.	TRBV19	TRBJ1-5	CASTLEGARSNQPQHF	TGTGCCAGTACCCTGGAAGGGGCTAGGAGCAATCAGCCCCAGCATTTT
TRBD1	many	TRBV29-1	TRBJ2-7	CSVRVRQGDWEQYF	TGCAGCGTCCGAGTGCGACAGGGGGATTGGGAGCAGTACTTC
TRBD2	many	TRBV5-6	TRBJ2-7	CASSLHLGLAGTQYF	TGTGCCAGCAGCTTGCACTTAGGACTAGCGGGGACGCAGTACTTC
TRBD1	few	TRBV4-1	TRBJ1-1	CASSPGQGGWTEAFF	TGCGCCAGCAGCCCAGGACAGGGGGGATGGACTGAAGCTTTCTTT
TRBD2	.	TRBV3-1	TRBJ2-5	CASSPRSGGAETQYF	TGTGCCAGCAGCCCTCGTAGCGGGGGGGCCGAGACCCAGTACTTC
TRBD1	many	TRBV19	TRBJ1-6	CASSIYWRDRANSPLHF	TGTGCCAGTAGTATATATTGGCGGGACAGGGCTAATTCACCCCTCCACTTT
.	.	TRBV24-1	TRBJ1-1	CATSGGANTEAFF	TGTGCCACCAGTGGGGGGGCGAACACTGAAGCTTTCTTT
.	many	TRBV20-1	TRBJ1-1	CSASGLRTANTEAFF	TGCAGTGCTAGTGGGCTTCGGACCGCCAACACTGAAGCTTTCTTT
.	.	TRBV4-1	TRBJ1-1	CASSQDYPGAIMDAFF	TGCGCCAGCAGCCAAGATTACCCGGGGGCGATTATGGACGCTTTCTTT
.	.	TRBV9	TRBJ2-2	CASSVGGVSGELFF	TGTGCCAGCAGCGTAGGGGGAGTCAGCGGGGAGCTGTTTTTT
TRBD1	once	TRBV7-2	TRBJ2-7	CASSLEQGASYEQYF	TGTGCCAGCAGCTTAGAGCAGGGGGCTTCCTACGAGCAGTACTTC
.	many	TRBV12-3/TRBV12-4	TRBJ2-5	CASSFGGQETQYF	TGTGCCAGCAGTTTCGGGGGACAAGAGACCCAGTACTTC
.	.	TRBV29-1	TRBJ2-7	CSVTGGAIYEQYF	TGCAGCGTTACGGGGGGCGCCATCTACGAGCAGTACTTC
TRBD1	few	TRBV6-2/TRBV6-3	TRBJ1-2	CASSYVDRAAYGYTF	TGTGCCAGCAGTTACGTTGACAGGGCCGCCTATGGCTACACCTTC
.	many	TRBV6-5	TRBJ2-2	CASSYSGGGELFF	TGTGCCAGCAGTTACTCCGGCGGCGGGGAGCTGTTTTTT
.	.	TRBV28	TRBJ2-7	CASSFGGAAYEQYF	TGTGCCAGCAGTTTCGGCGGGGCCGCCTACGAGCAGTACTTC
.	many	TRBV12-3/TRBV12-4	TRBJ2-2	CASSLSLPPNTGELFF	TGTGCCAGCAGTTTAAGCCTGCCACCCAACACCGGGGAGCTGTTTTTT
.	many	TRBV13	TRBJ1-2	CASSLEDGGVNYGYTF	TGTGCCAGCAGCTTAGAAGACGGGGGAGTGAATTATGGCTACACCTTC
TRBD1	few	TRBV18	TRBJ2-2	CASSRQGASAGELFF	TGTGCCAGCTCACGACAGGGGGCGAGCGCCGGGGAGCTGTTTTTT
.	.	TRBV12-3/TRBV12-4	TRBJ1-1	CASSFWTAEAIF	TGTGCCAGCAGTTTTTGGACGGCTGAAGCTATCTTT